The source of this TCR beta chain is a study of blood T cell repertoires in COVID-19 (TCRdb year 2020). Regarding the research as a whole: The collaborator samples originated in the United States, Italy and Spain and spanned the acute and convalescent phases of COVID-19. The material from the prospective study consisted of cDNA or gDNA derived from T cells, B-cell-depleted T cells, or PBMCs. Subjects who had been exposed to COVID-19, were actively infected with it, or had recovered from it provided the deeply sampled blood TCRbeta repertoires that made up the dataset. The repertoires were released in a freely available public database meant as a resource for research on the immune response to SARS-CoV-2. The samples were drawn from the first 160 participants of the ongoing ImmuneRACE study and from 950 to 1,500 subjects provided by 6 global collaborators. Nearly every sample came with metadata listing a de-identified subject ID, COVID-19 status, age in years and sex. HLA class I and class II types, where available, came from metadata supplied by the sample provider rather than from assay-based typing.

V sheds 3 bases and J sheds 5 bases, leaving 12 bases between their ends. Per the germline V gene, SGDLS is the CDR1 and YYNGEE is the CDR2. Taken from cysteine to phenylalanine, the CDR3 has 14 residues. Only the CDR3 part of the read is kept: 42 bases, read in frame from the first base. One collaborating source in Seattle enrolled patients during active infection and followed them longitudinally through the course of disease. Collaborating institutions collected whole blood in K2EDTA tubes following their own protocols. For TCRbeta analysis, collaborators shipped samples in one of three forms: frozen whole blood, isolated PBMCs, or DNA extracted from either of those sample types. TCRbeta CDR3 regions were amplified from genomic DNA by means of the immunoSEQ Assay, a bias-controlled multiplex PCR. The authors' analysis ran thus. Nucleated cell counts per sample were estimated from amplification of reference gene primers within the assay. Sequence reads were collapsed and filtered to measure the absolute abundance of every unique TCRbeta CDR3 rearrangement. Productive Simpson clonality was computed per sample as the square root of Simpson's diversity index over productive rearrangements. Drawn from immuneACCESS, this table holds only the in-frame rearrangements with V and J called that TCRdb kept. Clones are partly lost; checked studies trace under half to an unresolved V gene and leave the rest unexplained. Clone size and the V and J calls come from that table; the DNA yielded D and trimming. The sample profile shows approximately 170,000 clones; roughly nine tenths of them were found once. The ten most abundant clones make up around 9.9% of the sample.

Results and caveats for the whole study, not just this receptor: Clinical and demographic metadata were provided uncurated, with the amount varying by source and participant.

As for this clone: The specificity of this receptor is unknown. Per-base quality was not reported, and no clone a single base away is much larger than it.

This sequence uses TRBV9 and TRBJ2-1, and the D gene may be TRBD1, 5 bases matching. The receptor's source is a woman in her fifties or sixties with COVID-19, enrolled during active disease. Material: peripheral blood. DNA sequence: TGTGCCAGCAGCGCTTTCAGGGTTGACAATGAGCAGTTCTTC. This is translated as CASSAFRVDNEQFF.